Below are 13 T cell receptor beta chains sequenced from a single sample in a study of TIL therapy for anti-PD-1-resistant metastatic lung cancer. This was the immunoSEQ v3 assay. TCRdb's copy holds only in-frame clones and misses some; the assay was immunoSEQ multiplex PCR. The data hold approximately 45,000 clones, with roughly 85% observed a single time. Sample time point: pre-treatment sample, taken before nivolumab and TIL therapy. The input for sequencing was blood, taken at baseline. These receptors all stem from an older man with non-small cell lung cancer.

The V gene is TRBV20-1, the J gene TRBJ1-2; no definite D call. The CDR3 is 11 amino acids. V was shortened by 0 bases and J by 7 bases, with 6 bases between the two germline ends. CDR1 and CDR2 (germline): DFQATT, SNEGSKA (reference sequence). CDR3 amino acids: CSARDGRGYTF. For the CDR3, the DNA is TGCAGTGCTAGAGATGGCCGTGGCTACACCTTC.

This chain connects TRBV9 to TRBJ2-1; TRBD2 matches 9 bases. The V gene end was trimmed by 2 bases and the J gene end by 9 bases; junction bases not matched to a gene: 18. Germline V gene data show CDR1 as SGDLS and CDR2 as YYNGEE. This CDR3 has 18 amino acids. CDR3 region: CASSVEGAGGPYVGEQFF. The CDR3 DNA sequence: TGTGCCAGCAGCGTCGAAGGGGCGGGAGGGCCTTACGTCGGTGAGCAGTTCTTC. The full variable domain, completed using reference TRBV9 and TRBJ2-1, is DSGVTQTPKHLITATGQRVTLRCSPRSGDLSVYWYQQSLDQGLQFLIQYYNGEERAKGNILERFSAQQFPDLHSELNLSSLELGDSALYFCASSVEGAGGPYVGEQFFGPGTRLTVL.

CDR3 sequence: CASSAGTSLAKNIQYF. The CDR3 DNA sequence: TGCGCCAGCAGCGCCGGGACTAGCCTAGCCAAAAACATTCAGTACTTC. This chain connects TRBV5-1 to TRBJ2-4, with 9 bases identical to TRBD2. CDR1 is SGHRS, CDR2 YFSETQ, per germline. J gave up 0 bases and V 4 bases, and 5 bases lay outside the gene matches. CDR3 length: 16 amino acids.

In its sample, this clone was seen a few times. This chain uses TRBV5-1 with TRBJ1-6; D possibly corresponds to TRBD1 (6 bases). CDR3 length: 16 amino acids. The V end lost 4 bases, the J end lost 9 bases, and 20 bases lay between the germline ends. Germline V gene lookup returns CDR1 SGHRS and CDR2 YFSETQ. Written as DNA, the CDR3 is TGCGCCAGCAGCCGTTTGTCCCCGGGGGGCGGTTCACCCCTCCACTTT. It translates to CASSRLSPGGGSPLHF.

The V gene is TRBV7-9, the J gene TRBJ2-3; D uncertain. The CDR3 is made up of 13 amino acids. The ends were cut back, 4 bases at V and 6 bases at J, with 11 bases in the middle. From germline, CDR1 is SEHNR and CDR2 FQNEAQ (reference sequence). The CDR3 nucleotides read TGTGCCAGCAGCTCATATTTGGGGGATACGCAGTATTTT. It specifies CASSSYLGDTQYF.

This rearrangement joins TRBV6-1 to TRBJ1-5, with TRBD1 as a possible D gene (5 bases). The V gene lost 7 bases and the J gene lost 3 bases, with 16 bases spanning the gap. The CDR3 loop spans 15 amino acids. Germline assignment: CDR1 MNHNS and CDR2 SASEGT. CDR3 DNA: TGTGCCAGCATTAGAGGAAGGGACTACAATCAGCCCCAGCATTTT. It codes for CASIRGRDYNQPQHF.

For the CDR3, the DNA is TGCGCCAGCAGCTTGGAGGGGGGCAGTCAGTGGGATACGCAGTATTTT. Translated, it gives CASSLEGGSQWDTQYF. The rearrangement joins TRBV5-1 to TRBJ2-3, with D tentatively TRBD1 or TRBD2 (6 bases each). Germline V gene lookup returns CDR1 SGHRS and CDR2 YFSETQ. V gave up 0 bases and J gave up 6 bases, with 17 bases separating them. CDR3 length equals 16 residues.

V usage is TRBV9 and J usage is TRBJ2-4; 8 bases align to TRBD2. The germline CDR1 and CDR2 sequences are SGDLS and YYNGEE. The CDR3 loop spans 15 amino acids. Trimming at V came to 5 bases and at J to 4 bases, leaving 8 bases not matched to a gene. Written as DNA, the CDR3 is TGTGCCAGCAGTGACGACCGACTAGCGAAAAACATTCAGTACTTC. Protein: CASSDDRLAKNIQYF.

The V call is TRBV6-1, the J call TRBJ2-7, with D unresolved. This CDR3 is 15 amino acids long. Trimming removed 1 base from V and 2 bases from J, with 12 bases in between. CDR1 is MNHNS and CDR2 is SASEGT in the germline V gene. CDR3 nucleotides: TGTGCCAGCAGTGAAGAGGAAGGGTCAACCTACGAGCAGTACTTC. Amino acids: CASSEEEGSTYEQYF.

This clone was detected only a few times. This chain connects TRBV7-9 to TRBJ2-7; D remains unclear. The germline gives CDR1 SEHNR, CDR2 FQNEAQ (reference sequence). The CDR3 spans 13 residues. V shed 2 bases and J shed 6 bases, with 11 bases lying between them. CDR3 amino acids: CASSLTIGAEQYF. CDR3 in DNA: TGTGCCAGCAGCTTAACGATTGGTGCCGAGCAGTACTTC.

The J gene is TRBJ2-1, the V gene TRBV29-1; possibly TRBD1 for D (5 bases). The V gene's germline CDR1 is SQVTM and CDR2 ANQGSEA. Trimming stripped 7 bases from V and 2 bases from J, with 9 bases between. The CDR3 length is 12 residues. CDR3: CSGQLTYNEQFF. The CDR3 DNA follows: TGCAGCGGACAGCTCACCTACAATGAGCAGTTCTTC.

The chain joins TRBV7-9 to TRBJ1-1, with D unclear. Trimming removed 4 bases from V and 7 bases from J, with 13 bases in between. The CDR3 spans 13 residues. CDR1 and CDR2 (germline): SEHNR, FQNEAQ (reference sequence). The chain's CDR3 is CASSSSGRGEAFF. DNA for the CDR3: TGTGCCAGCAGCTCTTCAGGACGGGGTGAAGCTTTCTTT.

The V call is TRBV5-6, the J call TRBJ2-2, with 11 nucleotides matching TRBD2. V lost 5 bases to trimming and J lost 1 base; unmatched junction nucleotides: 7. Germline V gives CDR1 SGHDT, CDR2 YYEEEE. The CDR3 sequence is 17 residues long. The CDR3 nucleotides are TGTGCCAGCAGGGGCGCTGGGACTAGCGGGAACACCGGGGAGCTGTTTTTT. Protein: CASRGAGTSGNTGELFF.